These 24 T cell receptor beta chains originate from one sample sequenced in a study of human T cells and chemical hapten exposure. TCRdb used MiXCR to reprocess the RACE reads, holding one entry per CDR3 protein. In the table there are tens of thousands of distinct CDR3 sequences, 6% to 9% of which are singletons. Time point in this sample: patch test 1, 2 weeks after DPC sensitization. Indicated treatment: therapeutic diphenylcyclopropenone sensitization with weekly scalp DPC. Specimen: whole blood, collected in connection with sensitization to the hapten diphenylcyclopropenone (DPC). The receptors were gathered from a woman under 40 with alopecia areata. Some clones in this sample may be carry-over from other donors' samples.

The chain is built from TRBV12-3 or TRBV12-4 and TRBJ2-3; 7 positions match TRBD2. This CDR3 region has 15 residues. Losses at the gene ends were 2 bases for V and 2 bases for J; bases not matched to a gene: 4. The CDR3 protein is CASSLIGGSTDTQYF. The CDR3 nucleotides are TGTGCCAGCAGTTTAATCGGGGGGTCCACAGATACGCAGTATTTT.

J is TRBJ1-1 and V is TRBV5-6, with 8 bases that match TRBD1. The CDR3 runs to 16 residues. The V and J ends lost 0 bases and 0 bases, in that order; junction bases with no gene match: 4. Germline values: CDR1 SGHDT, CDR2 YYEEEE. CDR3 sequence (DNA): TGTGCCAGCAGCTTGGACACAGGGGGAATGAACACTGAAGCTTTCTTT. Protein: CASSLDTGGMNTEAFF.

The chain uses TRBV7-2 and TRBJ1-2; D might be TRBD1 (6 bases). V lost 5 bases to trimming and J lost 4 bases, with 8 bases between them. CDR1 and CDR2 from the germline V gene are SGHTA and FQGNSA. The CDR3 runs to 12 residues. The CDR3 loop reads CASSGQIYGYTF. As DNA, the CDR3 is TGTGCCAGCAGCGGACAGATCTATGGCTACACCTTC.

At least ten counts were recorded for this clonotype. This sequence joins TRBV7-9 and TRBJ1-1; D might be TRBD1 (5 bases). The CDR3 spans 17 residues. Per germline, CDR1 SEHNR and CDR2 FQNEAQ (reference sequence). The V end lost 5 bases, the J end lost 5 bases, and 24 bases lay between the germline ends. CDR3 loop: CASSPAGGGAIGTEAFF. DNA of the CDR3: TGTGCCAGCAGCCCGGCTGGGGGAGGGGCCATTGGGACTGAAGCTTTCTTT. Based on the CDR3 plus reference TRBV7-9 and TRBJ1-1, the full variable domain is DTGVSQNPRHKITKRGQNVTFRCDPISEHNRLYWYRQTLGQGPEFLTYFQNEAQLEKSRLLSDRFSAERPKGSFSTLEIQRTEQGDSAMYLCASSPAGGGAIGTEAFFGQGTRLTVV.

This clonotype was picked up a small number of times. The chain employs TRBV6-5 and TRBJ1-6; D is unclear. With 5 bases removed from V and 10 bases from J, the gap between germline ends came to 12 bases. In germline, CDR1 is MNHEY, CDR2 SVGAGI. The CDR3 length is 13 residues. In DNA form, the CDR3 reads TGTGCCAGCAGTCCCTCTTCGATCTCACCCCTCCACTTT. This codes for CASSPSSISPLHF.

This clonotype appeared many times. The CDR3 region is CSARALTSGGEQYF. The CDR3 DNA sequence: TGCAGTGCTAGAGCCTTGACTAGCGGTGGGGAGCAGTACTTC. This chain joins TRBV20-1 and TRBJ2-7; 9 bases align to TRBD2. CDR3 length: 14 amino acids. From germline, CDR1 is DFQATT and CDR2 SNEGSKA (reference sequence). V lost 1 base and J lost 7; bases outside the gene matches: 8.

J is TRBJ1-4 and V is TRBV30; D possibly corresponds to TRBD1 (5 bases). V lost 5 bases, J lost 2 bases, and 15 bases lay in between. Germline V gene lookup returns CDR1 GTSNPN and CDR2 SVGIG (reference sequence). CDR3 size: 15 residues. The CDR3 DNA follows: TGTGCCTGGGGGGCGACGGCAGGGACTAATGAAAAACTGTTTTTT. Encoded protein: CAWGATAGTNEKLFF. Full variable domain (outside the CDR3, taken from reference TRBV30 and TRBJ1-4): SQTIHQWPATLVQPVGSPLSLECTVEGTSNPNLYWYRQAAGRGLQLLFYSVGIGQISSEVPQNLSASRPQDRQFILSSKKLLLSDSGFYLCAWGATAGTNEKLFFGSGTQLSVL.

The sample holds many counts of this clonotype. The chain employs TRBV28 and TRBJ1-1; D gene ambiguous. CDR1 and CDR2 from the germline V gene are MDHEN and SYDVKM. V dropped 6 bases and J dropped 0 bases, with 5 bases sitting between them. The CDR3 has 12 amino acids. The chain's CDR3 is CASRTLNTEAFF. DNA of the CDR3: TGTGCCAGCAGGACATTGAACACTGAAGCTTTCTTT.

This clonotype was recorded many times. The chain joins TRBV7-6 to TRBJ2-7, with D possibly matching TRBD1 (6 bases). CDR1 and CDR2 (germline): SGHVS, FNYEAQ. The CDR3 length is 15 residues. V was pared by 1 base and J by 2 bases, with 12 bases between. The CDR3 protein is CASSLGRDTTYEQYF. CDR3 DNA: TGTGCCAGCAGCTTAGGACGGGACACGACCTACGAGCAGTACTTC.

The sample holds many counts of this clonotype. The chain employs TRBV20-1 and TRBJ2-4, with D tentatively TRBD1 or TRBD2 (6 bases each). The ends were cut back, 1 base at V and 6 bases at J, with 13 bases in the middle. This CDR3 is 14 amino acids long. CDR1 DFQATT and CDR2 SNEGSKA come from the germline V gene (reference sequence). DNA of the CDR3: TGCAGTGCTAGAGGGACAGCCGGGGGAAACATTCAGTACTTC. It is translated as CSARGTAGGNIQYF.

At least ten counts were recorded for this clonotype. The gene calls are TRBV28 and TRBJ2-7; 8 positions agree with TRBD1. With 8 bases clipped from V and 0 bases from J, the junction kept 12 bases outside the gene matches. Germline assignment: CDR1 MDHEN and CDR2 SYDVKM. This CDR3 comprises 16 residues. The CDR3 DNA follows: TGTGCCAGCTCGCGTCTAGGACAGGGTATCTCCTACGAGCAGTACTTC. Its translation is CASSRLGQGISYEQYF.

CDR3 sequence: CASSLGGPSYNEQFF. The CDR3 nucleotides are TGCGCCAGCAGCTTAGGCGGCCCCTCCTACAATGAGCAGTTCTTC. This rearrangement joins TRBV5-1 to TRBJ2-1; D is unresolved. The V gene lost 2 bases and the J gene lost 0 bases, with 9 bases spanning the gap. The CDR3 covers 15 residues. Germline lookup yields CDR1 SGHRS and CDR2 YFSETQ.

The CDR3 loop is CSARRPTSSDTQYF. CDR3 coding DNA: TGCAGTGCTAGACGACCGACTAGTTCAGATACGCAGTATTTT. The rearrangement uses TRBV20-1 and TRBJ2-3, with D perhaps TRBD2 (6 bases). V lost 2 bases to trimming and J lost 4 bases, with 13 bases between them. The length of the CDR3 is 14 residues. Germline-derived CDR1 and CDR2 are DFQATT and SNEGSKA (reference sequence).

Points on this clonotype: Given a much more abundant clone one base away, this may be a read error. This chain links TRBV5-8 with TRBJ2-7; a weak D match, TRBD1 (6 bases). Germline assignment: CDR1 SGHTS and CDR2 YDEGEE. This CDR3 has 14 residues. V dropped 4 bases and J dropped 6 bases, with 17 bases sitting between them. CDR3 loop: CASSIQGSFGEQYF. The DNA of the CDR3 is TGTGCCAGCAGCATACAGGGAAGCTTTGGCGAGCAGTACTTC.

The CDR3 region is CASSPGSSFNEQFF. In DNA form, the CDR3 reads TGCGCCAGCAGCCCCGGGTCAAGTTTTAATGAGCAGTTCTTC. This rearrangement joins TRBV5-1 to TRBJ2-1; no firm D call. V gave up 4 bases and J gave up 7 bases, with 15 bases separating them. Germline V gene data show CDR1 as SGHRS and CDR2 as YFSETQ. The CDR3 runs 14 residues.

This clonotype was counted only a few times. The chain combines TRBV2 with TRBJ1-4; tentative D call: TRBD1 (5 bases). V was clipped by 4 bases and J by 4 bases, with 10 bases between them. The CDR3 consists of 14 residues. Per germline, CDR1 SNHLY and CDR2 FYNNEI. CDR3 in DNA: TGTGCCAGCAGTGCCCGGCAGGGTAATGAAAAACTGTTTTTT. Amino acid sequence: CASSARQGNEKLFF.

This clonotype was seen many times. This chain uses TRBV5-1 with TRBJ2-3; 9 bases align to TRBD2. Germline trimming cut 7 bases from V and 2 bases from J; bases unmatched to any gene: 5. The length of the CDR3 is 14 residues. Looked up from germline, CDR1 is SGHRS and CDR2 is YFSETQ. This chain's CDR3 is CASVSSGATDTQYF. The CDR3 nucleotides are TGCGCCAGCGTGTCTAGCGGGGCCACAGATACGCAGTATTTT.

This clonotype turned up a few times. The chain couples TRBV2 to TRBJ2-7; maybe TRBD1 (6 bases). Germline V lookup: CDR1 SNHLY, CDR2 FYNNEI. The V and J ends lost 3 bases and 6 bases respectively, with 15 bases between them. This CDR3 has 14 residues. The CDR3: CASSDPTTGFEQYF. DNA of the CDR3: TGTGCCAGCAGTGACCCCACTACAGGGTTCGAGCAGTACTTC.

This clonotype was observed at least ten times. V is TRBV13 and J is TRBJ2-1; 8 bases fit TRBD1. With V trimmed by 6 bases and J by 7 bases, 14 bases remained unmatched. There are 16 residues in the CDR3. Germline V gene sequence: CDR1 PRHDT, CDR2 FYEKMQ (reference sequence). The CDR3 nucleotides are TGTGCCAGCAGTCCCAGGGGGCGGCCAAGTAAAAATGAGCAGTTCTTC. Amino acid sequence: CASSPRGRPSKNEQFF. Full variable domain (outside the CDR3, taken from reference TRBV13 and TRBJ2-1): AAGVIQSPRHLIKEKRETATLKCYPIPRHDTVYWYQQGPGQDPQFLISFYEKMQSDKGSIPDRFSAQQFSDYHSELNMSSLELGDSALYFCASSPRGRPSKNEQFFGPGTRLTVL.

This clonotype was seen more than once but under ten times. The V and J genes are TRBV20-1 and TRBJ2-7; 7 bases are shared with TRBD1. CDR3 length: 14 residues. From germline, CDR1 is DFQATT and CDR2 SNEGSKA (reference sequence). The J segment lost 0 bases and the V segment lost 1 base, leaving 3 bases of the junction unmatched. Here the CDR3 reads CSARGGQSSYEQYF. The CDR3 region has the DNA TGCAGTGCTAGAGGGGGACAGAGCTCCTACGAGCAGTACTTC.

This clonotype appeared a few times. The chain combines TRBV2 with TRBJ2-1, with D perhaps assigned TRBD1 or TRBD2 (5 bases each). The germline V and J ends were trimmed by 8 bases and 0 bases, with 17 bases remaining between them. Germline CDR1 SNHLY, CDR2 FYNNEI. The CDR3 covers 16 residues. DNA of the CDR3: TGTGCCAGCGTTTCGAGAGGGGCCTACTCCTACAATGAGCAGTTCTTC. This encodes CASVSRGAYSYNEQFF. Based on the CDR3 plus reference TRBV2 and TRBJ2-1, the full variable domain is EPEVTQTPSHQVTQMGQEVILRCVPISNHLYFYWYRQILGQKVEFLVSFYNNEISEKSEIFDDQFSVERPDGSNFTLKIRSTKLEDSAMYFCASVSRGAYSYNEQFFGPGTRLTVL.

This clonotype occurred many times. The V gene is TRBV18, the J gene TRBJ2-1; D is perhaps TRBD2 (6 bases). The V and J ends lost 1 base and 8 bases respectively, with 12 bases between them. The CDR3 consists of 14 residues. From germline, CDR1 is KGHSH and CDR2 LQKENI. CDR3 in DNA: TGTGCCAGCTCACCACGGGCCGGCGGGGATGAGCAGTTCTTC. Translating gives CASSPRAGGDEQFF.

This clonotype was counted only a few times. The CDR3 spells CASSLVAASGNTIYF. CDR3 DNA sequence: TGCGCCAGCAGCTTGGTGGCCGCGTCTGGAAACACCATATATTTT. The rearrangement uses TRBV5-1 and TRBJ1-3; D unclear. The CDR3 covers 15 residues. Germline V lookup: CDR1 SGHRS, CDR2 YFSETQ. V was clipped by 0 bases and J by 1 base, with 8 bases between them.

The chain joins TRBV6-2 or TRBV6-3 to TRBJ2-3; possible D gene TRBD1, 5 bases. Trimming removed 2 bases at V and 14 bases at J, with 17 bases between. This CDR3 contains 13 residues. CDR1 is MNHEY and CDR2 is SVGEGT in the germline V gene. The CDR3 protein is CASSYVWTQMPYF. In nucleotides, the CDR3 is TGTGCCAGCAGTTACGTATGGACACAGATGCCGTATTTT.